What follows is one TCR beta chain and its context. Investigators isolated RNA and reverse transcribed it into cDNA to act as the sequencing template. TCRdb's table, derived via immunoSEQ multiplex PCR, lists solely in-frame clones and lacks some. The data hold fewer than 250,000 clones, with about two fifths observed a single time. This entry comes from a study of CD8+ T cells in alopecia areata. Background on the study: Tofacitinib was taken orally by treated patients, and the dose was 5 to 10 mg twice daily.

Treatment indicated: oral pan-JAK inhibitor, 5-10 mg twice daily. Trimming shortened V by 3 bases and J by 1 base, and 15 bases separated the two germline ends. The germline V gene has CDR1 GTSNPN and CDR2 SVGIG (reference sequence). CDR3 length: 15 amino acids. This rearrangement joins TRBV30 to TRBJ1-1, with D perhaps TRBD1 (6 bases). The sample was CD4+ T cells sorted from blood, taken at approximately week 31, from a patient treated with tofacitinib. This clonotype was sampled from a human donor with alopecia areata. Here the CDR3 reads CAWSLPGGRNTEAFF. In DNA form, the CDR3 reads TGTGCCTGGAGCCTCCCGGGGGGGCGGAACACTGAAGCTTTCTTT. Based on the CDR3 plus reference TRBV30 and TRBJ1-1, the full variable domain is SQTIHQWPATLVQPVGSPLSLECTVEGTSNPNLYWYRQAAGRGLQLLFYSVGIGQISSEVPQNLSASRPQDRQFILSSKKLLLSDSGFYLCAWSLPGGRNTEAFFGQGTRLTVV.